Each of the 21 T cell receptor beta chains below was sequenced from the same sample in a study of shared clonotypes between healthy human individuals (dated by TCRdb to between 2020 and 2021). The library came from the immunoSEQ multiplex PCR assay. TCRdb mirrors the immuneACCESS table, restricted to in-frame sequences. Some clones are absent from its copies; in checked studies, under half trace to an unresolved V gene, and the reason for the others is unknown. Here the sample has a few million clones; approximately 90% occur a single time. Around 0.14% of the sample rests with the top ten. The sample comprised naive CD4+ T cells sorted from blood. The sample's cell subset or site label, decoded: CD45RA+ positively selected. The receptors were sampled from a man younger than 35 in good health.

A remark on this clone: This same CDR3 is encoded by further DNA sequences in the sample. The chain recombines TRBV15 with TRBJ2-3; TRBD2 matches 7 bases. Germline V gives CDR1 LNHNV, CDR2 YYDKDF (reference sequence). After removal of 0 bases from V and 1 base from J, the junction contained 4 bases not matched to a gene. The CDR3 covers 16 residues. The CDR3 protein is CATSRDRAGGTDTQYF. The CDR3 region has the DNA TGTGCCACCAGCAGAGATAGGGCGGGGGGCACAGATACGCAGTATTTT.

The rearrangement uses TRBV6-1 and TRBJ2-7; D call uncertain. The germline V gene encodes CDR1 MNHNS and CDR2 SASEGT. The V end lost 4 bases, the J end lost 7 bases, and 17 bases lay between the germline ends. The CDR3 is 14 amino acids. The CDR3: CASSAPGVDREQYF. CDR3 nucleotides: TGTGCCAGCAGTGCACCTGGAGTTGACCGAGAGCAGTACTTC.

The V and J genes are TRBV5-1 and TRBJ2-3; 7 bases agree with TRBD2. V dropped 2 bases and J dropped 0; count of bases not matched to a gene: 6. The CDR3 is 16 residues long. The germline V gene encodes CDR1 SGHRS and CDR2 YFSETQ. In DNA form, the CDR3 reads TGCGCCAGCAGCTTAATACAGCGGGGTAGCACAGATACGCAGTATTTT. Translated: CASSLIQRGSTDTQYF.

Of note for this clone: Other DNA sequences in the same sample also yield this CDR3. The rearrangement joins TRBV18 to TRBJ1-1; D possibly corresponds to TRBD1 (6 bases). This CDR3 contains 13 residues. V gave up 2 bases and J gave up 4 bases, with 8 bases separating them. Germline CDR1 reads KGHSH; CDR2 reads LQKENI. The CDR3 reads CASSPVRGTEAFF. CDR3 in DNA: TGTGCCAGCTCACCAGTCAGGGGCACTGAAGCTTTCTTT.

The chain couples TRBV5-1 to TRBJ2-3, with D possibly being TRBD2 (5 bases). The CDR3 covers 16 residues. V was clipped by 6 bases and J by 3 bases, with 20 bases between them. Germline-derived CDR1 and CDR2 are SGHRS and YFSETQ. The DNA for the CDR3 is TGCGCCAGCAACAAGCTGGTGTCGGGAAGGACAGATACGCAGTATTTT. Encoded protein: CASNKLVSGRTDTQYF.

V is TRBV6-1 and J is TRBJ2-1, with no clear D. Deletions cut 1 base from V and 12 bases from J, with 10 bases between. Germline CDR1 and CDR2: MNHNS and SASEGT. The CDR3 extends over 12 amino acids. CDR3 loop: CASSEDDRRQFF. The CDR3 coding sequence is TGTGCCAGCAGTGAAGACGACCGCCGGCAGTTCTTC.

This clone was recorded once. This chain connects TRBV6-5 to TRBJ2-3, with 10 bases that match TRBD2. CDR1 is MNHEY, CDR2 SVGAGI, per germline. With V trimmed by 5 bases and J by 2 bases, 4 bases remained unmatched. The CDR3 totals 15 residues. Here the CDR3 DNA reads TGTGCCAGCAGTCGACTAGCGGGTGACACAGATACGCAGTATTTT. The encoded protein is CASSRLAGDTDTQYF.

With regard to this clone: The sample has other DNA sequences that encode this CDR3 too. The V and J genes are TRBV30 and TRBJ1-1; tentative D call: TRBD1 (5 bases). CDR1 and CDR2 (germline): GTSNPN, SVGIG (reference sequence). The V and J ends lost 0 bases and 3 bases respectively, with 11 bases between them. The CDR3 spans 14 residues. The CDR3 nucleotides read TGTGCCTGGAGTGTACGGGGGAGGGACACTGAAGCTTTCTTT. Its translation: CAWSVRGRDTEAFF.

The chain joins TRBV28 to TRBJ2-5, with D perhaps matching TRBD1 (6 bases). Per germline, CDR1 MDHEN and CDR2 SYDVKM. V lost 5 bases and J 5 bases, leaving 18 bases between the germline ends. The length of the CDR3 is 15 residues. CDR3 nucleotides: TGTGCCAGCAGTGGGAGTGGGGGCTATCGGGAGACCCAGTACTTC. Protein: CASSGSGGYRETQYF.

On this clone itself: The same CDR3 arises from other DNA sequences in this sample as well. The chain links TRBV2 to TRBJ1-6; 11 positions agree with TRBD1. The CDR3 has 14 residues. V shed 6 bases, J shed 7 bases, and the junction held 2 bases outside the gene matches. Germline V gives CDR1 SNHLY, CDR2 FYNNEI. The CDR3 here is CASSGQGANSPLHF. In DNA, the CDR3 is TGTGCCAGCAGCGGACAGGGGGCGAATTCACCCCTCCACTTT.

The chain carries TRBV4-1 and TRBJ1-3; D not certain. The CDR3 consists of 13 residues. Germline loops: CDR1 MGHRA, CDR2 YSYEKL. Trimming pared 2 bases from V and 4 bases from J, leaving 6 bases between. Here the CDR3 DNA reads TGCGCCAGCAGCCAAATAATCGGAAACACCATATATTTT. Translation gives CASSQIIGNTIYF.

The chain has TRBV5-1 and TRBJ2-5, with D perhaps TRBD1 (7 bases). This CDR3 spans 13 amino acids. Trimming stripped 2 bases from V and 3 bases from J, with 8 bases between. Germline V lookup: CDR1 SGHRS, CDR2 YFSETQ. CDR3 in amino acids: CASSFRGEETQYF. DNA for the CDR3: TGCGCCAGCAGCTTCAGGGGGGAAGAGACCCAGTACTTC. Looking up the rest from reference TRBV5-1 and TRBJ2-5 gives the full variable domain: KAGVTQTPRYLIKTRGQQVTLSCSPISGHRSVSWYQQTPGQGLQFLFEYFSETQRNKGNFPGRFSGRQFSNSRSEMNVSTLELGDSALYLCASSFRGEETQYFGPGTRLLVL.

The chain has TRBV11-2 and TRBJ2-7; 7 bases map to TRBD1. CDR1 SGHAT and CDR2 FQNNGV come from the germline V gene. With V trimmed by 5 bases and J by 6 bases, 10 bases remained unmatched. The CDR3 has 14 residues. DNA of the CDR3: TGTGCCAGCAGCGTCAGGGGGATCCCCTCCGAGCAGTACTTC. It is translated as CASSVRGIPSEQYF.

V usage is TRBV10-1 and J usage is TRBJ2-1; D may be TRBD1 or TRBD2 (5 bases each). CDR1 is WNHNN and CDR2 is SYGVQD in the germline V gene (reference sequence). The CDR3 totals 16 residues. V was pared by 3 bases and J by 7 bases, with 19 bases between. The CDR3: CASSDSGTGGWNEQFF. The CDR3 DNA is TGCGCCAGCAGTGATTCCGGGACCGGCGGTTGGAATGAGCAGTTCTTC.

J is TRBJ2-7 and V is TRBV6-1; TRBD1 matches at 11 bases. V lost 4 bases and J lost 1; bases outside the gene matches: 3. The CDR3 runs to 15 residues. From germline, CDR1 is MNHNS and CDR2 SASEGT. The CDR3 sequence is CASSAGTGGSYEQYF. The CDR3 nucleotides read TGTGCCAGCAGTGCTGGGACAGGGGGTTCCTACGAGCAGTACTTC.

This clone turned up a few times. The rearrangement uses TRBV10-1 and TRBJ1-5; TRBD1 is a possible D gene (5 bases). This CDR3 region has 13 residues. Trimming left V 6 bases short and J 4 bases short, with 10 bases between. CDR1 WNHNN and CDR2 SYGVQD come from the germline V gene (reference sequence). CDR3 in amino acids: CASSADINQPQHF. The CDR3 DNA is TGCGCCAGCAGCGCGGACATTAATCAGCCCCAGCATTTT.

The chain uses TRBV29-1 and TRBJ2-1, with 10 bases aligning to TRBD2. The CDR3 sequence is 12 residues long. Germline V lookup: CDR1 SQVTM, CDR2 ANQGSEA. V was pared by 7 bases and J by 5 bases, with 2 bases of the junction left unmatched. CDR3 sequence (DNA): TGCAGCGGGACTAGCGGACACAATGAGCAGTTCTTC. Its translation is CSGTSGHNEQFF.

The V call is TRBV5-6, the J call TRBJ1-1; D remains unclear. The V end was cut by 0 bases, the J end by 1 base, with 10 bases between. Germline V CDR1 and CDR2: SGHDT, YYEEEE. The CDR3 is made up of 15 amino acids. The CDR3 here is CASSLGGTQNTEAFF. The CDR3 DNA follows: TGTGCCAGCAGCTTGGGCGGCACGCAGAACACTGAAGCTTTCTTT. Together with reference TRBV5-6 and TRBJ1-1, the CDR3 gives the full variable domain: DAGVTQSPTHLIKTRGQQVTLRCSPKSGHDTVSWYQQALGQGPQFIFQYYEEEERQRGNFPDRFSGHQFPNYSSELNVNALLLGDSALYLCASSLGGTQNTEAFFGQGTRLTVV.

The rearrangement uses TRBV5-1 and TRBJ1-1; no clear D. V lost 2 bases and J lost 5, with 13 bases in between. This CDR3 is built from 14 residues. Germline assignment: CDR1 SGHRS and CDR2 YFSETQ. The CDR3 bases are TGCGCCAGCAGCTTCGAGGGCCGTCAAACTGAAGCTTTCTTT. Translating it yields CASSFEGRQTEAFF.

The chain links TRBV9 to TRBJ1-2; no reliable D call. The CDR3 runs to 15 residues. Between the trimmed V and J ends, which lost 0 bases and 4 bases, there was a span of 13 bases. Germline CDR1 and CDR2: SGDLS and YYNGEE. CDR3 sequence (DNA): TGTGCCAGCAGCGTAGATCACGCCCGTACCTATGGCTACACCTTC. It encodes CASSVDHARTYGYTF.

V usage is TRBV7-2 and J usage is TRBJ2-1; TRBD1 matches at 8 bases. V gave up 5 bases and J gave up 11 bases; unmatched junction bases: 14. Per germline, CDR1 SGHTA and CDR2 FQGNSA. This CDR3 contains 15 residues. The chain's CDR3 is CASSPNPGQVFQQFF. The CDR3 DNA is TGTGCCAGCAGCCCAAATCCGGGACAGGTCTTTCAGCAGTTCTTC.